A single TCR beta chain is shown here with its context. Antigen specificity is unknown. V dropped 6 bases and J dropped 0; count of bases not matched to a gene: 2. This CDR3 comprises 13 residues. The V gene's germline CDR1 is SQVTM and CDR2 ANQGSEA. The protocol was immunoSEQ multiplex PCR, while the TCRdb copy is restricted to in-frame clones and leaves out a portion. The repertoire has about 110,000 clones, about nine tenths of them found once; the top ten carry approximately 3.1%. The data belong to a study of T cell responses to AZD1222 COVID-19 vaccine. General observations from the study: The donors showed a predominance of white British ancestry and of females, with possible underestimation of clonal diversity. Unmutated variant regions are reportedly the target of nearly half of TCRs that are spike-specific.

The specimen comprised peripheral blood, sampled on day 0 of MenACWY control vaccination. The V call is TRBV29-1, the J call TRBJ2-1, with 7 bases matching TRBD1. This sequence originates from an adult in good health. The CDR3 nucleotides are TGCAGCGTGACAGGGAGCTCCTACAATGAGCAGTTCTTC. This sequence encodes CSVTGSSYNEQFF.